Detailed here is one T cell receptor (beta chain). Its antigen is currently unknown. The data belong to a study of cytomegalovirus exposure and HLA in healthy donors. Study in general: T cells numbering around 180 million yielded 90 million to 140 million unique TCR beta sequences in an earlier analysis.

Whole-study results and caveats: TCR beta sequences reportedly predicted the HLA-A and HLA-B alleles of most subjects accurately. Many donors carried some public TCRs, although rarity characterized most TCR sequences.

The study ran its PCR with 60 Vbeta and 13 Jbeta primers. Using immunoSEQ multiplex PCR, the repertoire was profiled, and TCRdb retains in-frame clones only, with some absent. The sample consists of 150,000 to 200,000 clones, 73% of them appearing once. The CDR3 contains 15 residues. The germline V gene has CDR1 SGHDT and CDR2 YYEEEE. J lost 3 bases, V lost 4 bases, and 5 bases had no gene match. The chain couples TRBV5-6 to TRBJ2-1, with 9 bases that match TRBD2. The TCR comes from a woman under 30 in good health and CMV-seropositive. The sequenced material came from PBMCs. This chain's CDR3 is CASSLSGGYYNEQFF. The CDR3 DNA reads as TGTGCCAGCAGCCTTAGCGGGGGCTACTACAATGAGCAGTTCTTC.